Included here is one TCR beta chain sequence, with context. Patients of the Seattle cohort, enrolled during active infection, were followed longitudinally. This CDR3 has 16 residues. V was trimmed by 1 base and J by 5 bases, leaving 18 bases between them. The germline gives CDR1 SGHRS, CDR2 YFSETQ. This sample was included in a study of blood T cell repertoires in COVID-19. Turning to the study itself: Italy, Spain and the United States were the sources of the convalescent and acute COVID-19 samples.

Original handling: Scientists estimated how many nucleated cells there were by amplifying reference gene primers. Generated by immunoSEQ multiplex PCR, the TCRdb table keeps only in-frame clones and is missing some. Clonal size and the V and J genes are those of that table, whereas D and trimming came from the DNA. The sample consists of about 46,000 clones, approximately 85% of them appearing once. V and J are TRBV5-1 and TRBJ2-5, with TRBD1 as a possible D gene (5 bases). The sample comprised peripheral blood. The receptor's source is a woman of 80 years or more with COVID-19, enrolled during active disease. CDR3 nucleotide sequence: TGCGCCAGCAGCTTGACTCCTGGCAGGGAAGGGGAGACCCAGTACTTC. This sequence encodes CASSLTPGREGETQYF.